A single sample gave rise to the 22 T cell receptor beta chains below, sequenced in a study of beta chain features in type 1 diabetes. Reverse transcription of all isolated RNA meant that expressed TCRB transcripts were sequenced. Using immunoSEQ multiplex PCR, the repertoire was profiled, and TCRdb retains in-frame clones only, with some absent. The sample consists of around 450,000 clones, over 9.5% of them appearing once. The specimen was naive CD4+ T cells from blood. Receptors originate from a woman aged 18-30 years in good health.

CDR3 DNA: TGTGCCAGCAGTTTCACCGGACAGAACAATCAGCCCCAGCATTTT. Amino acid sequence: CASSFTGQNNQPQHF. V is TRBV27 and J is TRBJ1-5, with D perhaps matching TRBD1 (6 bases). Trimming stripped 3 bases from V and 3 bases from J, with 12 bases between. Germline CDR1 MNHEY, CDR2 SMNVEV (reference sequence). CDR3 length equals 15 residues.

This clone was counted a few times. The chain is built from TRBV18 and TRBJ1-4; TRBD1 is a possible D gene (5 bases). The CDR3 runs 17 residues. Trimming removed 8 bases at V and 0 bases at J, with 19 bases between. Germline CDR1 and CDR2: KGHSH and LQKENI. In DNA form, the CDR3 reads TGTGCCAGCCGCCTCGACAGTTTCTTTGCAACTAATGAAAAACTGTTTTTT. Its translation: CASRLDSFFATNEKLFF.

V is TRBV5-1 and J is TRBJ2-3; D gene unclear. Germline V gene data show CDR1 as SGHRS and CDR2 as YFSETQ. The CDR3 is 11 amino acids. The V and J ends lost 3 bases and 11 bases respectively, with 10 bases between them. In DNA form, the CDR3 reads TGCGCCAGCAGCTCGGAATTACAGCAGTATTTT. It specifies CASSSELQQYF.

The V and J genes are TRBV30 and TRBJ2-5; D may be TRBD1 or TRBD2 (6 bases each). The CDR3 spans 12 residues. The germline V gene has CDR1 GTSNPN and CDR2 SVGIG (reference sequence). Trimming removed 4 bases from V and 5 bases from J, with 11 bases in between. CDR3 in amino acids: CAWKGGRETQYF. The CDR3 DNA reads TGTGCCTGGAAGGGGGGCAGGGAGACCCAGTACTTC.

This clone was seen a few times. V and J are TRBV4-1 and TRBJ1-4; 10 bases match TRBD1. The CDR3 has 15 amino acids. From germline, CDR1 is MGHRA and CDR2 YSYEKL. V lost 1 base to trimming and J lost 8 bases; unmatched junction nucleotides: 4. As DNA, the CDR3 is TGCGCCAGCAGCCAAGCGGGACAGGGGAGGGAAAAACTGTTTTTT. It encodes CASSQAGQGREKLFF.

This clone came up a few times. J is TRBJ2-1 and V is TRBV7-9; 16 bases are a match to TRBD2. CDR1 is SEHNR, CDR2 FQNEAQ, per germline (reference sequence). CDR3 size: 18 residues. Trimming took 5 bases from V and 6 from J; bases not matched to a gene: 10. The CDR3: CASSPGTSGRARSNEQFF. The CDR3 bases are TGTGCCAGCAGCCCCGGGACTAGCGGGAGGGCGAGAAGCAATGAGCAGTTCTTC.

The chain is built from TRBV11-1 and TRBJ2-5; perhaps D is TRBD1 or TRBD2 (5 bases each). This CDR3 spans 16 amino acids. Germline V gene sequence: CDR1 SGHAT, CDR2 FQDESV (reference sequence). The germline V and J ends were trimmed by 1 base and 2 bases, with 14 bases remaining between them. CDR3 DNA sequence: TGTGCCAGCAGCTTAGAGAGAAGTTGGGGGCAAGAGACCCAGTACTTC. This gives the protein CASSLERSWGQETQYF.

The genes are TRBV4-3 and TRBJ2-4; 7 bases are shared with TRBD1. After removal of 6 bases from V and 0 bases from J, the junction contained 8 bases not matched to a gene. Germline V gene data show CDR1 as LGHNA and CDR2 as YSLEER. The CDR3 runs to 16 residues. This CDR3 is CASSQGVPLAKNIQYF. CDR3 sequence (DNA): TGCGCCAGCAGTCAGGGGGTCCCACTAGCCAAAAACATTCAGTACTTC.

This clone was observed a handful of times. The V call is TRBV27, the J call TRBJ2-7; perhaps TRBD1 as D (6 bases). Germline V gives CDR1 MNHEY, CDR2 SMNVEV (reference sequence). The CDR3 consists of 13 residues. V lost 4 bases and J 3 bases, leaving 10 bases between the germline ends. CDR3 region: CASSYRVRYEQYV. In nucleotides, the CDR3 is TGTGCCAGCAGTTACAGGGTTCGCTACGAGCAGTACGTC.

Only a few counts were recorded for this clone. CDR3 in amino acids: CASSLREGTEAFF. In nucleotides, the CDR3 is TGTGCCAGCAGCTTAAGGGAAGGCACTGAAGCTTTCTTT. This rearrangement joins TRBV7-9 to TRBJ1-1, with D unresolved. Germline V gene data show CDR1 as SEHNR and CDR2 as FQNEAQ (reference sequence). V was pared by 2 bases and J by 4 bases, with 8 bases between. The CDR3 contains 13 residues.

In this sample, this clone turned up a few times. V and J are TRBV7-9 and TRBJ2-1; the match to TRBD2 covers 10 bases. The CDR3 runs 16 residues. From germline, CDR1 is SEHNR and CDR2 FQNEAQ (reference sequence). With 0 bases clipped from V and 7 bases from J, the junction kept 6 bases outside the gene matches. The CDR3 coding sequence is TGTGCCAGCAGCTTAGCGGCTAGCGGGGGAGGGAATGAGCAGTTCTTC. As protein: CASSLAASGGGNEQFF.

In this sample, this clone turned up a few times. The V and J genes are TRBV11-2 and TRBJ2-5; TRBD2 agrees at 13 bases. V was pared by 1 base and J by 4 bases, with 9 bases of the junction left unmatched. CDR3 length: 18 residues. Germline lookup yields CDR1 SGHAT and CDR2 FQNNGV. The CDR3 DNA reads as TGTGCCAGCAGCTTAGGGCAGGGGGGACTAGCGGGAAGAGAGACCCAGTACTTC. Its translation is CASSLGQGGLAGRETQYF.

The genes are TRBV29-1 and TRBJ1-2; TRBD1 aligns across 7 bases. V dropped 6 bases and J dropped 0; count of bases not matched to a gene: 4. The CDR3 sequence is 13 residues long. Per germline, CDR1 SQVTM and CDR2 ANQGSEA. CDR3 nucleotides: TGCAGCGTGGAGGGACAGACTAACTATGGCTACACCTTC. Its translation is CSVEGQTNYGYTF.

The chain has TRBV28 and TRBJ2-4, with TRBD2 identical over 12 bases. The CDR3 covers 16 residues. CDR1 and CDR2 (germline): MDHEN, SYDVKM. Trimming at V came to 6 bases and at J to 4 bases, leaving 7 bases not matched to a gene. The CDR3 sequence is CASSPNLAGGKNIQYF. DNA for the CDR3: TGTGCCAGCAGCCCAAACCTAGCGGGGGGGAAAAACATTCAGTACTTC.

This clone has more than one count but fewer than ten. The chain has TRBV20-1 and TRBJ1-1; D is undetermined. V dropped 7 bases and J dropped 3 bases, with 9 bases sitting between them. Germline V gene lookup returns CDR1 DFQATT and CDR2 SNEGSKA (reference sequence). CDR3 length equals 11 residues. CDR3 DNA: TGCAGTGTATCCGGGGACACTGAAGCTTTCTTT. It encodes CSVSGDTEAFF.

The chain combines TRBV19 with TRBJ2-5, with D possibly TRBD1 on 6 matching bases. V was pared by 4 bases and J by 5 bases, with 20 bases between. The CDR3 spans 16 residues. The germline V gene has CDR1 LNHDA and CDR2 SQIVND (reference sequence). CDR3 region: CASSTPGTIGGETQYF. CDR3 bases: TGTGCCAGTAGTACCCCCGGGACAATTGGCGGGGAGACCCAGTACTTC.

The chain has TRBV29-1 and TRBJ2-1; TRBD2 is a possible D gene (6 bases). Trimming cost V 4 bases and J 5 bases, with 9 bases left between them. The CDR3 has 12 amino acids. The V gene's germline CDR1 is SQVTM and CDR2 ANQGSEA. CDR3 region: CSVGLGNNEQFF. The DNA of the CDR3 is TGCAGCGTTGGACTAGGGAACAATGAGCAGTTCTTC.

This clone has a handful of counts. The chain links TRBV4-2 to TRBJ2-3, with D unresolved. Trimming left V 0 bases short and J 3 bases short, with 13 bases between. In germline, CDR1 is LGHNA, CDR2 YNFKEQ. The CDR3 extends over 16 amino acids. CDR3 loop: CASSQDWRPLTDTQYF. The CDR3 region has the DNA TGTGCCAGCAGCCAAGATTGGCGACCGCTAACAGATACGCAGTATTTT.

The CDR3 nucleotides read TGTGCCAGCAGTTTCCCATACAGACAGAACCCCTACGAGCAGTACGTC. Its protein is CASSFPYRQNPYEQYV. V is TRBV28 and J is TRBJ2-7; TRBD1 might be the D (5 bases). The CDR3 extends over 16 amino acids. With 3 bases removed from V and 2 bases from J, the gap between germline ends came to 17 bases. Per germline, CDR1 MDHEN and CDR2 SYDVKM.

This clone has just a few counts. The genes are TRBV4-3 and TRBJ1-2, with D perhaps matching TRBD1 (6 bases). Looked up from germline, CDR1 is LGHNA and CDR2 is YSLEER. The V gene lost 3 bases and the J gene lost 7 bases, with 18 bases spanning the gap. The CDR3 is made up of 15 amino acids. The CDR3 reads CASSQQTGVLVGYTF. Here the CDR3 DNA reads TGCGCCAGCAGCCAGCAGACAGGCGTGTTGGTTGGCTACACCTTC.

In its sample, this clone was seen a few times. The chain combines TRBV7-9 with TRBJ2-3; D is perhaps TRBD2 (6 bases). CDR3 length: 14 amino acids. Trimming took off 5 bases at V and 2 bases at J, with 11 bases between the two ends. From germline, CDR1 is SEHNR and CDR2 FQNEAQ (reference sequence). The CDR3 loop reads CASSPRGYTDTQYF. The CDR3 nucleotides read TGTGCCAGCAGCCCCCGGGGGTACACAGATACGCAGTATTTT.

In its sample, this clone was seen a few times. The sample has other DNA sequences that encode this CDR3 too. This rearrangement joins TRBV5-1 to TRBJ2-1, with 7 bases lining up with TRBD2. Germline loops: CDR1 SGHRS, CDR2 YFSETQ. Unmatched junction bases numbered 4, after V lost 0 bases and J lost 4 bases. The CDR3 has 15 amino acids. CDR3 bases: TGCGCCAGCAGCTTGGCGGCGGGAGCTTACAATGAGCAGTTCTTC. Amino acid sequence: CASSLAAGAYNEQFF.